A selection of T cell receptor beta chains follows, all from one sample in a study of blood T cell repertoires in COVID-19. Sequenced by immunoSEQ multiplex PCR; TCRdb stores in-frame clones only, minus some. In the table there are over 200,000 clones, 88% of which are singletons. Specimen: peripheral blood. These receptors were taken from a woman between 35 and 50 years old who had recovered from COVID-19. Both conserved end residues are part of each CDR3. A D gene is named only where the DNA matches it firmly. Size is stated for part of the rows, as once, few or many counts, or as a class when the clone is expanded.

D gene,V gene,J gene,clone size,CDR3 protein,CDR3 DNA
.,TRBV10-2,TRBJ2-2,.,CATAESLGELFF,TGCGCCACCGCGGAGTCTCTTGGGGAGCTGTTTTTT
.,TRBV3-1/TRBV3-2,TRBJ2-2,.,CATGTTGNTGELFF,TGTGCCACCGGAACGACAGGGAACACCGGGGAGCTGTTTTTT
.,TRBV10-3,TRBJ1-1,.,CAITQGLNTEAFF,TGTGCCATCACTCAGGGCCTGAACACTGAAGCTTTCTTT
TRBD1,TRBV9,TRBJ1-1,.,CASSEGGQGDTEAFF,TGTGCCAGCAGCGAGGGGGGACAGGGGGACACTGAAGCTTTCTTT
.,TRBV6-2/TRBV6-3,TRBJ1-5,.,CASSYSSGGNQPQHF,TGTGCCAGCAGTTACTCGTCAGGGGGCAATCAGCCCCAGCATTTT
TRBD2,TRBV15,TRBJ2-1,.,CATSSGLAGGLGQFF,TGTGCCACCAGCAGCGGACTAGCGGGAGGCCTCGGGCAGTTCTTC
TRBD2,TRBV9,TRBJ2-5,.,CASSDLAAGETQYF,TGTGCCAGCAGCGACCTAGCGGCCGGGGAGACCCAGTACTTC
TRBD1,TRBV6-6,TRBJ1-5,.,CASSRGQANQPQHF,TGTGCCAGCAGCCGCGGACAGGCCAATCAGCCCCAGCATTTT
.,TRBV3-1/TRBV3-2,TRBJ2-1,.,CASSQGTPGGDEQFF,TGTGCCAGCAGCCAAGGAACGCCGGGTGGCGATGAGCAGTTCTTC
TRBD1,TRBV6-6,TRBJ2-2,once,CASKKGQGGGELFF,TGTGCCAGCAAGAAGGGACAGGGGGGCGGGGAGCTGTTTTTT
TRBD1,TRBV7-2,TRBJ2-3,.,CASSLGSYRGRADTQYF,TGTGCCAGCAGCTTAGGATCGTACAGGGGGCGGGCAGATACGCAGTATTTT
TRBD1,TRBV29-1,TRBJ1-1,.,CSVSPNRRDRGQPTEAFF,TGCAGCGTTTCCCCAAACCGCCGGGACAGGGGGCAGCCCACTGAAGCTTTCTTT
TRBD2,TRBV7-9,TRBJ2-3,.,CASSNLAGGDTQYF,TGTGCCAGCAGCAACCTAGCGGGAGGGGATACGCAGTATTTT
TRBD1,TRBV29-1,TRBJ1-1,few,CSVPGQGDTEAFF,TGCAGCGTACCGGGACAGGGGGACACTGAAGCTTTCTTT
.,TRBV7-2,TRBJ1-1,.,CASSWGGNTEAFF,TGTGCCAGCAGCTGGGGGGGGAACACTGAAGCTTTCTTT
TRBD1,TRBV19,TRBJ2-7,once,CASSGQGRYEQYF,TGTGCCAGTAGCGGACAGGGGAGGTACGAGCAGTACTTC
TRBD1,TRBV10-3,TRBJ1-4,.,CAISARTGKDEKLFF,TGTGCCATCAGTGCTCGGACAGGGAAAGACGAAAAACTGTTTTTT
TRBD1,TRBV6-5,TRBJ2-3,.,CASSLGGDTQYF,TGTGCCAGCAGCCTAGGGGGCGATACGCAGTATTTT
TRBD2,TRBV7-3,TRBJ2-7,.,CASSPLAGGTYEQYF,TGTGCCAGCAGCCCCCTAGCGGGAGGCACCTACGAGCAGTACTTC
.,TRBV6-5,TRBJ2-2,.,CASSYSTGELFF,TGTGCCAGCAGTTACTCAACTGGGGAGCTGTTTTTT
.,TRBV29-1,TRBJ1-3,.,CSVVGGDTIYF,TGCAGCGTTGTGGGAGGGGACACCATATATTTT
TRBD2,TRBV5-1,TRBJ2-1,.,CASSPAGGGSYNEQFF,TGCGCCAGCAGCCCGGCGGGCGGGGGCTCCTACAATGAGCAGTTCTTC
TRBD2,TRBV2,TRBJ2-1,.,CASSVGLAGVGEQFF,TGTGCCAGCAGTGTGGGGCTAGCGGGAGTGGGTGAGCAGTTCTTC
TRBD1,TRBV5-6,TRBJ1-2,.,CASSPWDREGYGYTF,TGTGCCAGCAGCCCGTGGGACAGGGAGGGATATGGCTACACCTTC
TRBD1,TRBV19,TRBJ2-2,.,CASKNRGRQAGELFF,TGTGCCAGTAAAAACAGGGGGCGCCAGGCCGGGGAGCTGTTTTTT
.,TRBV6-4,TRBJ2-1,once,CASRAGDWAYNEQFF,TGTGCCAGCAGAGCCGGGGACTGGGCCTACAATGAGCAGTTCTTC
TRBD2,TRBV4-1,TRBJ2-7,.,CASSQGGLAVYEQYF,TGCGCCAGCAGCCAAGGGGGACTAGCGGTCTACGAGCAGTACTTC
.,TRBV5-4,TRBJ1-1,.,CASSLKLMNTEAFF,TGTGCCAGCAGCTTGAAGCTCATGAACACTGAAGCTTTCTTT
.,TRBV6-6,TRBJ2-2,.,CASSRGTTPTHPGELFF,TGTGCCAGCAGCCGAGGGACAACGCCGACCCACCCCGGGGAGCTGTTTTTT
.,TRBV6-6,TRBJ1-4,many,CASTRQANEKLFF,TGTGCCAGCACAAGACAGGCTAATGAAAAACTGTTTTTT
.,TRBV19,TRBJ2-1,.,CASSIPSPYNEQFF,TGTGCCAGTAGTATCCCCTCCCCCTACAATGAGCAGTTCTTC
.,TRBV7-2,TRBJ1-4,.,CASSPPSGATNEKLFF,TGTGCCAGCAGCCCCCCTTCCGGTGCAACTAATGAAAAACTGTTTTTT
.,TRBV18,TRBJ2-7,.,CASSSPHRVVYF,TGTGCCAGCTCATCCCCGCACAGGGTCGTGTACTTC
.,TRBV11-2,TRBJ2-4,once,CASSLSERGSAIQYF,TGTGCCAGCAGCTTAAGTGAACGGGGGTCGGCCATTCAGTACTTC
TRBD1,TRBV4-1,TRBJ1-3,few,CASSQGQGQGNTIYF,TGCGCCAGCAGCCAAGGACAGGGGCAGGGAAACACCATATATTTT
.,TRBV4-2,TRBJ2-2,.,CASSQDRVELFF,TGTGCCAGCAGCCAAGATCGGGTGGAGCTGTTTTTT
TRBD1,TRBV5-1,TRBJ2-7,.,CASSPWGPTGGAGGEQYF,TGCGCCAGCAGCCCCTGGGGACCAACAGGGGGCGCTGGGGGGGAGCAGTACTTC
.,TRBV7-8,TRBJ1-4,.,CASRGRADEKLFF,TGTGCCAGCAGGGGCAGGGCCGATGAAAAACTGTTTTTT
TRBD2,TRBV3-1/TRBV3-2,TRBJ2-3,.,CASSQGGGGTDTQYF,TGTGCCAGCAGCCAAGGGGGGGGTGGCACAGATACGCAGTATTTT
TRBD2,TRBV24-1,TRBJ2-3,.,CATSDPEGREGLDTQYF,TGTGCCACCAGTGATCCCGAGGGGCGGGAGGGCCTGGATACGCAGTATTTT
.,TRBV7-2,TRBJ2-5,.,CASSLGSSLPGAQYF,TGTGCCAGCAGCTTAGGGTCCAGCCTCCCGGGGGCCCAGTACTTC
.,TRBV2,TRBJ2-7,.,CASSPSAPRYEQYF,TGTGCCAGCAGCCCTAGCGCCCCCCGCTACGAGCAGTACTTC